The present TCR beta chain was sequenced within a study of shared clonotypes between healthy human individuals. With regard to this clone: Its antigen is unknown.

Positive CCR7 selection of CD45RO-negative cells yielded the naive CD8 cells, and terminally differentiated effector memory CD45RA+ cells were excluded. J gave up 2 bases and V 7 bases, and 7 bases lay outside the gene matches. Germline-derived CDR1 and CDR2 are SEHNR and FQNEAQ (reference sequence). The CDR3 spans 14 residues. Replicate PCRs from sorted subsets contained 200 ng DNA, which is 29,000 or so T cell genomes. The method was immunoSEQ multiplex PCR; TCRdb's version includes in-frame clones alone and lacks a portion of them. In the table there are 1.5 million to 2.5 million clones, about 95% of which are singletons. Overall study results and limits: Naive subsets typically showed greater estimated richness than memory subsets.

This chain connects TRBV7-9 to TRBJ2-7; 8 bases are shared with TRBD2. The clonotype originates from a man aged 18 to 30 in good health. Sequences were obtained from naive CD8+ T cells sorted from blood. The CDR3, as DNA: TGTGCCAGCACTCCCGGGGGGGGACCCTACGAGCAGTACTTC. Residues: CASTPGGGPYEQYF.